Listed here are 18 T cell receptor beta chains from one sample, sequenced in a study of blood T cell repertoires in COVID-19. Sequencing used immunoSEQ multiplex PCR; TCRdb keeps in-frame clones, though not all of them. The sample has around 18,000 clones; roughly 82% are singletons. Sequencing was performed on peripheral blood. The receptors were gathered from a man aged 65 to 79 with COVID-19, enrolled during active disease.

The chain is built from TRBV19 and TRBJ1-5; 9 bases are shared with TRBD1. CDR1 LNHDA and CDR2 SQIVND come from the germline V gene (reference sequence). The CDR3 spans 16 residues. Trimming at V came to 3 bases and at J to 4 bases, leaving 7 bases not matched to a gene. The CDR3 DNA reads as TGTGCCAGTAGTATCCGGGGACAGGGAGGGAATCAGCCCCAGCATTTT. Its protein is CASSIRGQGGNQPQHF.

The table lists this clone with a few counts. The chain combines TRBV11-3 with TRBJ2-3; 9 bases are shared with TRBD2. The V segment lost 1 base and the J segment 6 bases; nucleotides outside the gene matches: 8. The CDR3 has 16 amino acids. From germline, CDR1 is SGHNT and CDR2 YENEEA. The chain's CDR3 is CASSLGLAGARDTQYF. The CDR3 DNA follows: TGTGCCAGCAGCTTAGGATTAGCGGGGGCGCGGGATACGCAGTATTTT.

The chain joins TRBV5-6 to TRBJ2-1, with D unresolved. V shed 5 bases and J shed 4 bases, with 10 bases lying between them. CDR3 length: 13 amino acids. Germline CDR1 reads SGHDT; CDR2 reads YYEEEE. The CDR3 loop reads CASRLNLYNEQFF. The CDR3 nucleotides read TGTGCCAGCAGGTTGAATCTATACAATGAGCAGTTCTTC.

This chain links TRBV5-1 with TRBJ1-1; TRBD1 might be the D (5 bases). Trimming removed 3 bases from V and 1 base from J, with 10 bases in between. Germline lookup yields CDR1 SGHRS and CDR2 YFSETQ. The CDR3 consists of 14 residues. The CDR3 loop is CASSWGRRNTEAFF. For the CDR3, the DNA is TGCGCCAGCAGCTGGGGCCGGAGGAACACTGAAGCTTTCTTT.

V gene TRBV14 combines with J gene TRBJ1-2; no clear D gene. Germline CDR1 and CDR2: SGHDN and FVKESK. The CDR3 contains 14 residues. Between the trimmed V and J ends, which lost 1 base and 4 bases, there was a span of 10 bases. The CDR3 bases are TGTGCCAGCAGCCAAGGTGGCGGATTCTATGGCTACACCTTC. Its protein product is CASSQGGGFYGYTF.

This sequence joins TRBV7-9 and TRBJ2-1; 11 bases map to TRBD2. V trimming: 4 bases; J trimming: 5 bases; junction bases outside the gene matches: 7. The CDR3 has 16 residues. Germline-derived CDR1 and CDR2 are SEHNR and FQNEAQ (reference sequence). CDR3 DNA sequence: TGTGCCAGCAGCTCATGGGGACTAGCGGCTAACAATGAGCAGTTCTTC. This codes for CASSSWGLAANNEQFF.

The chain couples TRBV12-3 or TRBV12-4 to TRBJ2-3; no clear D gene. The CDR3 runs to 12 residues. V was trimmed by 6 bases and J by 9 bases, leaving 13 bases between them. The CDR3 sequence is CASRRLEQTQYF. As DNA, the CDR3 is TGTGCCAGCAGAAGATTGGAGCAAACGCAGTATTTT.

The chain combines TRBV5-6 with TRBJ2-7, with 7 bases lining up with TRBD2. The J segment lost 4 bases and the V segment lost 4 bases, leaving 5 bases of the junction unmatched. CDR1 is SGHDT, CDR2 YYEEEE, per germline. The CDR3 has 13 amino acids. CDR3 DNA: TGTGCCAGCAGCCCGGGACTAACTTACGAGCAGTACTTC. The encoded protein is CASSPGLTYEQYF.

The CDR3 region is CASSPGRGGNTIYF. The CDR3 nucleotides are TGTGCCAGCAGCCCAGGGAGGGGTGGAAACACCATATATTTT. This chain links TRBV27 with TRBJ1-3; D is perhaps TRBD1 (5 bases). Deletions cut 6 bases from V and 3 bases from J, with 12 bases between. The CDR3 has 14 residues. Germline values: CDR1 MNHEY, CDR2 SMNVEV (reference sequence).

This clone has a handful of counts. The chain joins TRBV5-6 to TRBJ1-1; D gene ambiguous. CDR1 is SGHDT and CDR2 is YYEEEE in the germline V gene. The CDR3 has 14 amino acids. Trimming cost V 0 bases and J 5 bases, with 11 bases left between them. CDR3 DNA: TGTGCCAGCAGCTTGGTTACCCTTGCGACTGAAGCTTTCTTT. Translating it yields CASSLVTLATEAFF.

The chain links TRBV6-6 to TRBJ1-2, with D maybe TRBD1 (5 bases). Per the germline V gene, CDR1 is MNHNY and CDR2 is SVGAGI (reference sequence). This CDR3 comprises 15 residues. The V gene lost 0 bases and the J gene lost 6 bases, with 14 bases spanning the gap. CDR3 sequence reads: CASSYSEGNLNGYTF. The CDR3 nucleotides are TGTGCCAGCAGTTACTCGGAGGGGAATCTGAATGGCTACACCTTC.

The chain links TRBV7-8 to TRBJ1-1; D is possibly TRBD1 (5 bases). Germline CDR1 and CDR2: SGHVS and FQNEAQ. This CDR3 has 15 amino acids. V lost 2 bases, J lost 4 bases, and 14 bases lay in between. CDR3 in amino acids: CASSLYAGWSTEAFF. For the CDR3, the DNA is TGTGCCAGCAGCTTATATGCAGGGTGGAGCACTGAAGCTTTCTTT.

The chain uses TRBV6-6 and TRBJ1-3, with D uncertain. V was clipped by 10 bases and J by 5 bases, with 12 bases between them. The CDR3 length is 12 residues. Germline CDR1 and CDR2: MNHNY and SVGAGI (reference sequence). CDR3 loop: CATTGDRNTIYF. CDR3 coding DNA: TGTGCCACTACGGGTGATAGAAACACCATATATTTT.

The table lists this clone with a count of one. The rearrangement joins TRBV15 to TRBJ1-6, with D perhaps TRBD1 (6 bases). Trimming removed 0 bases at V and 9 bases at J, with 12 bases between. This CDR3 is 15 amino acids long. CDR1 is LNHNV and CDR2 is YYDKDF in the germline V gene (reference sequence). Here the CDR3 DNA reads TGTGCCACCAGCAGAGATATAAACAGGGCTTCACCCCTCCACTTT. It is translated as CATSRDINRASPLHF.

This clone appeared a few times. The gene calls are TRBV4-3 and TRBJ2-2, with 7 bases that match TRBD2. Looked up from germline, CDR1 is LGHNA and CDR2 is YSLEER. The J segment lost 0 bases and the V segment lost 4 bases, leaving 11 bases of the junction unmatched. The CDR3 is 18 residues long. The CDR3: CASSPWGGRGANTGELFF. The CDR3 bases are TGCGCCAGCAGCCCGTGGGGGGGTCGAGGCGCGAACACCGGGGAGCTGTTTTTT.

V usage is TRBV19 and J usage is TRBJ2-1; 8 bases match TRBD1. The junction had 9 bases not matched to a gene; V was cut back by 8 bases and J by 3 bases. The CDR3 sequence is 15 residues long. In germline, CDR1 is LNHDA, CDR2 SQIVND (reference sequence). This CDR3 reads CASGGGGQGYNEQFF. The CDR3 coding sequence is TGTGCCAGTGGAGGAGGCGGACAGGGCTACAATGAGCAGTTCTTC.

J is TRBJ2-7 and V is TRBV5-1; TRBD2 matches 14 bases. This CDR3 has 14 amino acids. Per the germline V gene, CDR1 is SGHRS and CDR2 is YFSETQ. V trimming: 4 bases; J trimming: 7 bases; junction bases outside the gene matches: 4. The CDR3 protein is CASSLGLAGEEQYF. CDR3 bases: TGCGCCAGCAGCCTGGGACTAGCGGGGGAAGAGCAGTACTTC. The full variable domain, with the rest looked up from reference TRBV5-1 and TRBJ2-7, is KAGVTQTPRYLIKTRGQQVTLSCSPISGHRSVSWYQQTPGQGLQFLFEYFSETQRNKGNFPGRFSGRQFSNSRSEMNVSTLELGDSALYLCASSLGLAGEEQYFGPGTRLTVT.

The chain combines TRBV9 with TRBJ1-3, with unresolved D. The germline V gene encodes CDR1 SGDLS and CDR2 YYNGEE. Trimming removed 0 bases at V and 0 bases at J, with 22 bases between. The CDR3 has 20 amino acids. CDR3 sequence reads: CASSVAGRGSQVSSGNTIYF. CDR3 bases: TGTGCCAGCAGCGTAGCCGGAAGAGGGTCCCAGGTGAGCTCTGGAAACACCATATATTTT.